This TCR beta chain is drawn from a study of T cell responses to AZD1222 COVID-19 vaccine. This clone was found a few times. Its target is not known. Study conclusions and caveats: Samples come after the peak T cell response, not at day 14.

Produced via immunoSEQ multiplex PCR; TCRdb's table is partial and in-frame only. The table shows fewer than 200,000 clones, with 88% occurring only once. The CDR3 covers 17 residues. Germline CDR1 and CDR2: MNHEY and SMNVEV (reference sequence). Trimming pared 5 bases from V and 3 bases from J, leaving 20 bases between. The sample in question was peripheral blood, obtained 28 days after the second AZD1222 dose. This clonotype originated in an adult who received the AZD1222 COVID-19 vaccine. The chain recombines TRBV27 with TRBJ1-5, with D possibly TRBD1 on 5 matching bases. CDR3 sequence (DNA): TGTGCCAGCAGTCCTCGGGGACGGATCACCCCCAATCAGCCCCAGCATTTT. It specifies CASSPRGRITPNQPQHF.